This TCR beta chain was retrieved from a study of T-cell memory formation after mild COVID-19. Study-level results: Clones that contracted from day 15 to 85 were balanced CD4/CD8, while later expanders leaned CD4+.

TCRdb called the 5' RACE reads again in MiXCR, with one record for every CDR3 protein. Of hundreds of thousands of distinct CDR3 sequences in the sample, approximately 15% are singletons; the top ten hold approximately 20%. On this clonotype itself: The antigen remains undetermined.

The V end lost 3 bases, the J end lost 0 bases, and 6 bases lay between the germline ends. The CDR3 covers 13 residues. Germline V lookup: CDR1 ENHRY, CDR2 SYGVKD. The rearrangement links TRBV10-3 to TRBJ2-7; TRBD2 might be the D (5 bases). Input material: PBMCs or a T cell subset sorted from them (not recorded which). The receptor comes from a man aged 18 to 29 who had mild COVID-19 (a few samples of this study predate the infection). Cell type and time point are not known. Here the CDR3 reads CAISDGDSYEQYF. CDR3 nucleotides: TGTGCCATCAGTGACGGGGACTCCTACGAGCAGTACTTC.